This TCR beta chain originates from a study of T cell repertoires in cytomegalovirus infection. TCRdb reprocessed the reads via MiXCR and lists one record per CDR3 protein. Of roughly 500,000 distinct CDR3 sequences listed, about 44% were seen once; the top ten hold about two fifths. As for this clonotype: Its specificity is unknown.

CDR1 SNHLY and CDR2 FYNNEI come from the germline V gene. V lost 6 bases and J lost 3; bases outside the gene matches: 4. CDR3 length equals 15 residues. The source is a human donor in good health (CMV status not recorded). Some clones in this sample may be carry-over from other donors' samples. The sample here was cultured PBMCs, taken from culture after CMV antigen stimulation. The chain has TRBV2 and TRBJ2-1; 11 nucleotides align to TRBD1. The CDR3 region is CASRPDRGLYNEQFF. As DNA, the CDR3 is TGTGCCAGCAGACCGGACAGGGGGCTCTACAATGAGCAGTTCTTC.